The clone carrying this TCR beta chain came up a few times. Its antigen is not identified. The data were taken from a study of shared clonotypes between healthy human individuals. It was into CD45RA+ naive and CD45RA-negative memory subsets that the CD4+ cells were split. Study-wide points: Naive subsets, compared against memory subsets, generally had larger estimated richness values. A reduction in generation probabilities was seen for non-shared clonotypes relative to those shared by all four donors.

Some clones are missing from TCRdb's copy, which holds only in-frame ones; the method was immunoSEQ multiplex PCR. Here the sample spans approximately 740,000 clones, 74% being singletons. CDR1 and CDR2 from the germline V gene are MNHEY and SVGAGI. The CDR3 has 13 residues. Trimming shortened V by 6 bases and J by 3 bases, and 8 bases separated the two germline ends. The sample comprised memory CD4+ T cells sorted from blood. Sample subset: CD45RA-negative fraction. The chain carries TRBV6-5 and TRBJ2-2; tentative D call: TRBD2 (5 bases). The receptor's source is a woman aged 25 to 45 in good health. CDR3 sequence: CASSKDYTGELFF. DNA of the CDR3: TGTGCCAGCAGCAAGGACTACACCGGGGAGCTGTTTTTT.